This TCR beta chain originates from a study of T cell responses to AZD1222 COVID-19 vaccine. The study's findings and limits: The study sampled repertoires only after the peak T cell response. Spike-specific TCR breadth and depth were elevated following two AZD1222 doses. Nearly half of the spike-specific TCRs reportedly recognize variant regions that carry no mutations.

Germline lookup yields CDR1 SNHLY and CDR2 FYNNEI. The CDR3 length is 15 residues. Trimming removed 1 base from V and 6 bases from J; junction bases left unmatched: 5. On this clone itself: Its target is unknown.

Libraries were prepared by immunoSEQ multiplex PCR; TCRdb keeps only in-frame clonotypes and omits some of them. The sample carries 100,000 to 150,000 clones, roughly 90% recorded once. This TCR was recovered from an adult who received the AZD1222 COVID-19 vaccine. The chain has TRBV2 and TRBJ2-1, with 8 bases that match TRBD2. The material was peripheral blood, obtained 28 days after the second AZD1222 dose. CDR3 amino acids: CASSEVAGRSNEQFF. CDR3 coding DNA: TGTGCCAGCAGTGAAGTAGCGGGAAGGTCCAATGAGCAGTTCTTC.